This entry lists 8 T cell receptor beta chains sequenced from one sample in a study of blood T cells in healthy people across ages. A sample-barcoded 5' primer and a J-beta primer mix were used in a second PCR of about 7 to 12 cycles. TCRdb passed the 5' RACE reads through MiXCR, listing each CDR3 protein once. The data hold over 1,500,000 distinct CDR3 sequences, with roughly 50% observed a single time. The sample was blood. Source of these receptors: a woman in her forties in good health.

This clonotype came up many times. The genes are TRBV6-5 and TRBJ2-5; possible D gene TRBD2, 7 bases. The germline V and J ends were trimmed by 3 bases and 3 bases, with 11 bases remaining between them. CDR3 length equals 14 residues. The germline V gene encodes CDR1 MNHEY and CDR2 SVGAGI. The CDR3 region has the DNA TGTGCCAGCAGTTATCGGGGGGCCGAAGAGACCCAGTACTTC. Protein product: CASSYRGAEETQYF.

The chain combines TRBV7-2 with TRBJ2-7, with D perhaps TRBD2 (6 bases). The V end was cut by 6 bases, the J end by 4 bases, with 13 bases between. This CDR3 region has 13 residues. Germline V gives CDR1 SGHTA, CDR2 FQGNSA. CDR3 nucleotides: TGTGCCAGCAGAGAGCTAGCGAATTACGAGCAGTACTTC. It specifies CASRELANYEQYF.

This chain connects TRBV7-9 to TRBJ2-1, with 12 positions matching TRBD2. Germline loops: CDR1 SEHNR, CDR2 FQNEAQ (reference sequence). The CDR3 runs 19 residues. V lost 1 base to trimming and J lost 3 bases; unmatched junction nucleotides: 10. CDR3 loop: CASSLVKGLAGGLYNEQFF. The CDR3 region has the DNA TGTGCCAGCAGCTTAGTAAAGGGTCTAGCGGGGGGGCTCTACAATGAGCAGTTCTTC.

The chain carries TRBV12-3 or TRBV12-4 and TRBJ1-4; D perhaps matches TRBD1 (6 bases). The CDR3 runs to 14 residues. V lost 6 bases to trimming and J lost 12 bases, with 20 bases between them. CDR3 amino acids: CASSRQSGVKQLFF. The CDR3 bases are TGTGCCAGCAGCCGGCAGTCAGGGGTGAAACAACTGTTTTTT.

This clonotype was observed a few times. CDR3 amino acids: CSARLPAKRGRYNSPLHF. CDR3 DNA sequence: TGCAGTGCTAGACTACCCGCGAAGAGGGGGAGATATAATTCACCCCTCCACTTT. The chain carries TRBV20-1 and TRBJ1-6, with a weak D call TRBD1 (6 bases). This CDR3 has 18 residues. Germline V gene sequence: CDR1 DFQATT, CDR2 SNEGSKA (reference sequence). The V end was cut by 2 bases, the J end by 4 bases, with 21 bases between.

The J gene is TRBJ2-5, the V gene TRBV5-1; the match to TRBD1 covers 9 bases. This CDR3 is 15 amino acids long. Trimming cost V 1 base and J 2 bases; bases outside gene matches: 3. Germline CDR1 is SGHRS and CDR2 is YFSETQ. Here the CDR3 reads CASSLPTGGQETQYF. CDR3 coding DNA: TGCGCCAGCAGCTTGCCGACAGGGGGACAAGAGACCCAGTACTTC.

The J gene is TRBJ1-6, the V gene TRBV27; 7 bases agree with TRBD1. The length of the CDR3 is 16 residues. Germline V CDR1 and CDR2: MNHEY, SMNVEV (reference sequence). The V segment lost 2 bases and the J segment 11 bases; nucleotides outside the gene matches: 12. The CDR3 protein is CASSLGRGGPPTPLHF. DNA of the CDR3: TGTGCCAGCAGTTTAGGCAGGGGGGGGCCTCCAACACCCCTCCACTTT.

The rearrangement joins TRBV27 to TRBJ1-4, with 7 bases aligning to TRBD1. V trimming: 4 bases; J trimming: 4 bases; junction bases outside the gene matches: 9. The CDR3 is 16 amino acids. The V gene's germline CDR1 is MNHEY and CDR2 SMNVEV (reference sequence). CDR3 sequence (DNA): TGTGCCAGCAGTTCCCGAACAGGGGTCGGTAATGAAAAACTGTTTTTT. Amino acids: CASSSRTGVGNEKLFF.